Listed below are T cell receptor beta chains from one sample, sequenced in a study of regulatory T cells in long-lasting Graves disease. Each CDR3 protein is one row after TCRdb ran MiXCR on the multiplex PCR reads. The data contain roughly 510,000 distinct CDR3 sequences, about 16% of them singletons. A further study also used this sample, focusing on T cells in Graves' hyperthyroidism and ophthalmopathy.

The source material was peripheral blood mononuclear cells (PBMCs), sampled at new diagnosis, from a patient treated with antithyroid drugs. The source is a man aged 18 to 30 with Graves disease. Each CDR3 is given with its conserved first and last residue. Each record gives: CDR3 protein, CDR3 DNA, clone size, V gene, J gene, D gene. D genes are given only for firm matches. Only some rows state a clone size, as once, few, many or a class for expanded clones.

CDR3aa: CASSHRDPRNEQFF; CDR3nt: TGTGCCAGCAGTCACCGGGACCCACGGAATGAGCAGTTCTTC; abundance: few; v_gene: TRBV28; j_gene: TRBJ2-1; d_gene: NA
CDR3aa: CASSTSSGLSSYEQYF; CDR3nt: TGTGCCAGCAGCACCTCTAGCGGCCTTAGCTCCTACGAGCAGTACTTC; abundance: few; v_gene: TRBV7-9; j_gene: TRBJ2-7; d_gene: TRBD2
CDR3aa: CASSLGPGANRVRTEAFF; CDR3nt: TGTGCCAGCAGCTTGGGTCCAGGGGCGAACAGGGTTAGGACTGAAGCTTTCTTT; abundance: NA; v_gene: TRBV5-6; j_gene: TRBJ1-1; d_gene: NA
CDR3aa: CASRFRLAEGSSTDTQYF; CDR3nt: TGTGCCAGCAGATTTAGACTAGCGGAGGGATCTAGCACAGATACGCAGTATTTT; abundance: NA; v_gene: TRBV6-2/TRBV6-3; j_gene: TRBJ2-3; d_gene: TRBD2
CDR3aa: CASGRTWVYNEQFF; CDR3nt: TGTGCCAGCGGCAGGACTTGGGTCTACAATGAGCAGTTCTTC; abundance: many; v_gene: TRBV11-2; j_gene: TRBJ2-1; d_gene: NA
CDR3aa: CASSLLLGSGANVLTF; CDR3nt: TGTGCCAGCAGCTTACTATTAGGCTCTGGGGCCAACGTCCTGACTTTC; abundance: many; v_gene: TRBV7-3; j_gene: TRBJ2-6; d_gene: NA
CDR3aa: CASSYTLTAGDEKLFF; CDR3nt: TGTGCCAGCAGTTACACCCTGACAGCGGGGGATGAAAAACTGTTTTTT; abundance: many; v_gene: TRBV6-5; j_gene: TRBJ1-4; d_gene: NA
CDR3aa: CASSITANTEAFF; CDR3nt: TGTGCCAGTAGTATCACAGCTAACACTGAAGCTTTCTTT; abundance: few; v_gene: TRBV19; j_gene: TRBJ1-1; d_gene: NA
CDR3aa: CASGTGQVNTEAFF; CDR3nt: TGTGCTAGTGGAACGGGACAGGTAAACACTGAAGCTTTCTTT; abundance: NA; v_gene: TRBV12-5; j_gene: TRBJ1-1; d_gene: TRBD1
CDR3aa: CSARDPGTSYNEQFF; CDR3nt: TGCAGTGCTAGAGATCCTGGGACTAGCTACAATGAGCAGTTCTTC; abundance: few; v_gene: TRBV20-1; j_gene: TRBJ2-1; d_gene: TRBD2
CDR3aa: CASSPSAGVEEKLFF; CDR3nt: TGTGCCAGCTCACCGTCTGCGGGAGTGGAAGAAAAACTGTTTTTT; abundance: many; v_gene: TRBV18; j_gene: TRBJ1-4; d_gene: NA
CDR3aa: CASSVDPPGELFF; CDR3nt: TGTGCCAGCAGCGTAGATCCCCCCGGGGAGCTGTTTTTT; abundance: NA; v_gene: TRBV9; j_gene: TRBJ2-2; d_gene: NA
CDR3aa: CASSLEPLAGSNTGELFF; CDR3nt: TGTGCCAGCAGCTTAGAGCCGCTAGCGGGATCGAACACCGGGGAGCTGTTTTTT; abundance: NA; v_gene: TRBV11-2; j_gene: TRBJ2-2; d_gene: TRBD2
CDR3aa: CSAPGQGAIQPQHF; CDR3nt: TGCAGTGCCCCGGGACAGGGGGCTATTCAGCCCCAGCATTTT; abundance: NA; v_gene: TRBV20-1; j_gene: TRBJ1-5; d_gene: TRBD1
CDR3aa: CSVEDYNGEQRGELFF; CDR3nt: TGCAGCGTTGAAGATTATAACGGAGAGCAGAGGGGGGAGCTGTTTTTT; abundance: NA; v_gene: TRBV29-1; j_gene: TRBJ2-2; d_gene: NA
CDR3aa: CASSLRLASGSHEQYF; CDR3nt: TGTGCCAGCAGCTTGCGGTTGGCTAGCGGGAGCCACGAGCAGTACTTC; abundance: few; v_gene: TRBV11-2; j_gene: TRBJ2-7; d_gene: TRBD2
CDR3aa: CASSQQGVNSNQPQHF; CDR3nt: TGCGCCAGCAGCCAGCAGGGGGTGAACAGCAATCAGCCCCAGCATTTT; abundance: few; v_gene: TRBV4-1; j_gene: TRBJ1-5; d_gene: TRBD1
CDR3aa: CASSATGGSDTQYF; CDR3nt: TGTGCCAGCAGCGCGACAGGGGGCTCAGATACGCAGTATTTT; abundance: few; v_gene: TRBV9; j_gene: TRBJ2-3; d_gene: TRBD1
CDR3aa: CASSLIAGAGELFF; CDR3nt: TGTGCCAGCAGCTTAATAGCGGGAGCCGGGGAGCTGTTTTTT; abundance: many; v_gene: TRBV11-3; j_gene: TRBJ2-2; d_gene: TRBD2
CDR3aa: CASSMVREVNEQFF; CDR3nt: TGTGCCAGTAGTATGGTAAGGGAGGTCAATGAGCAGTTCTTC; abundance: few; v_gene: TRBV19; j_gene: TRBJ2-1; d_gene: NA
CDR3aa: CASSLARDTRAGELFF; CDR3nt: TGCGCCAGCAGCTTGGCACGGGACACGAGGGCCGGGGAGCTGTTTTTT; abundance: few; v_gene: TRBV5-1; j_gene: TRBJ2-2; d_gene: NA
CDR3aa: CASSSEARGAYEQYF; CDR3nt: TGTGCCAGCAGCTCAGAGGCCAGGGGTGCCTACGAGCAGTACTTC; abundance: many; v_gene: TRBV7-8; j_gene: TRBJ2-7; d_gene: NA
CDR3aa: CASSLGQQSTDTQYF; CDR3nt: TGTGCCAGCAGCTTGGGACAGCAAAGCACAGATACGCAGTATTTT; abundance: many; v_gene: TRBV11-3; j_gene: TRBJ2-3; d_gene: TRBD1
CDR3aa: CAWSRIRDPPEAFF; CDR3nt: TGTGCCTGGAGCCGCATCCGGGACCCTCCCGAAGCTTTCTTT; abundance: few; v_gene: TRBV30; j_gene: TRBJ1-1; d_gene: NA
CDR3aa: CASRNLGTDTQYF; CDR3nt: TGTGCCAGCAGAAATCTAGGCACAGATACGCAGTATTTT; abundance: few; v_gene: TRBV27; j_gene: TRBJ2-3; d_gene: NA
CDR3aa: CASSYLAALRDTGELFF; CDR3nt: TGCGCCAGCAGTTACCTCGCGGCCCTAAGAGACACCGGGGAGCTGTTTTTT; abundance: NA; v_gene: TRBV5-1; j_gene: TRBJ2-2; d_gene: NA
CDR3aa: CAWTYTDTQYF; CDR3nt: TGTGCCTGGACTTACACAGATACGCAGTATTTT; abundance: many; v_gene: TRBV30; j_gene: TRBJ2-3; d_gene: NA
CDR3aa: CASSSTTGRTEAFF; CDR3nt: TGTGCCAGCAGCTCAACGACAGGGAGGACTGAAGCTTTCTTT; abundance: many; v_gene: TRBV7-2; j_gene: TRBJ1-1; d_gene: TRBD1
CDR3aa: CSARDRGAWSTDTQYF; CDR3nt: TGCAGTGCTAGAGATAGGGGCGCGTGGAGCACAGATACGCAGTATTTT; abundance: many; v_gene: TRBV20-1; j_gene: TRBJ2-3; d_gene: NA
CDR3aa: CASSPTGQRYNSPLHF; CDR3nt: TGTGCCAGCAGTCCGACGGGACAGAGATATAATTCACCCCTCCACTTT; abundance: few; v_gene: TRBV6-1; j_gene: TRBJ1-6; d_gene: TRBD1
CDR3aa: CASSLDPGAGYEQYF; CDR3nt: TGTGCCAGCAGCTTAGATCCGGGGGCGGGGTACGAGCAGTACTTC; abundance: many; v_gene: TRBV7-8; j_gene: TRBJ2-7; d_gene: NA
CDR3aa: CATSRGSSGGGDTQYF; CDR3nt: TGTGCCACCAGCAGGGGGTCTAGCGGCGGAGGGGATACGCAGTATTTT; abundance: few; v_gene: TRBV15; j_gene: TRBJ2-3; d_gene: TRBD2
CDR3aa: CASSNRDTGNTIYF; CDR3nt: TGTGCCAGCAGCAACCGGGACACAGGAAACACCATATATTTT; abundance: few; v_gene: TRBV3-1; j_gene: TRBJ1-3; d_gene: NA
CDR3aa: CASSQEIGLAARSYNEQFF; CDR3nt: TGTGCCAGCAGCCAAGAAATCGGACTAGCGGCCCGCTCCTACAATGAGCAGTTCTTC; abundance: NA; v_gene: TRBV14; j_gene: TRBJ2-1; d_gene: TRBD2
CDR3aa: CASSPGVGRNTEAFF; CDR3nt: TGTGCCAGCAGCCCGGGGGTGGGGCGGAACACTGAAGCTTTCTTT; abundance: many; v_gene: TRBV5-8; j_gene: TRBJ1-1; d_gene: NA
CDR3aa: CASSRDTYTEAFF; CDR3nt: TGTGCCAGCAGCCGGGACACTTACACTGAAGCTTTCTTT; abundance: few; v_gene: TRBV16; j_gene: TRBJ1-1; d_gene: NA
CDR3aa: CASSLLAPRVTDTQYF; CDR3nt: TGTGCCAGCAGTTTATTGGCTCCGCGAGTGACAGATACGCAGTATTTT; abundance: NA; v_gene: TRBV27; j_gene: TRBJ2-3; d_gene: NA
CDR3aa: CASSPTSGDSYEQYF; CDR3nt: TGTGCCAGCTCACCGACGAGCGGTGATTCCTACGAGCAGTACTTC; abundance: many; v_gene: TRBV18; j_gene: TRBJ2-7; d_gene: NA
CDR3aa: CSARDIAIGELFF; CDR3nt: TGCAGTGCTAGAGATATCGCCATCGGGGAGCTGTTTTTT; abundance: NA; v_gene: TRBV20-1; j_gene: TRBJ2-2; d_gene: NA
CDR3aa: CASGLVSSGGNEQFF; CDR3nt: TGTGCTAGTGGTTTGGTATCTAGCGGGGGGAATGAGCAGTTCTTC; abundance: NA; v_gene: TRBV12-5; j_gene: TRBJ2-1; d_gene: TRBD2
CDR3aa: CASSLVAGVDTEAFF; CDR3nt: TGTGCCAGCAGCTTAGTGGCGGGGGTAGACACTGAAGCTTTCTTT; abundance: many; v_gene: TRBV7-2; j_gene: TRBJ1-1; d_gene: NA
CDR3aa: CASSLSEGTGGRDTGELFF; CDR3nt: TGTGCCAGTAGTCTAAGCGAAGGCACAGGGGGCCGGGACACCGGGGAGCTGTTTTTT; abundance: NA; v_gene: TRBV19; j_gene: TRBJ2-2; d_gene: TRBD1
CDR3aa: CASVRGVNQPQHF; CDR3nt: TGTGCCAGCGTCAGGGGGGTCAATCAGCCCCAGCATTTT; abundance: NA; v_gene: TRBV12-3/TRBV12-4; j_gene: TRBJ1-5; d_gene: TRBD1
CDR3aa: CASSLMGQGYGNTIYF; CDR3nt: TGTGCCAGCAGCTTAATGGGACAGGGGTACGGAAACACCATATATTTT; abundance: few; v_gene: TRBV7-2; j_gene: TRBJ1-3; d_gene: TRBD1
CDR3aa: CASSRGSSGRAYEQFF; CDR3nt: TGCGCCAGCAGCCGCGGCTCTAGCGGGAGGGCCTATGAGCAGTTCTTC; abundance: NA; v_gene: TRBV5-1; j_gene: TRBJ2-1; d_gene: TRBD2
CDR3aa: CASSLARDSRTDTQYF; CDR3nt: TGCGCCAGCAGCTTGGCCAGGGACAGCCGCACAGATACGCAGTATTTT; abundance: few; v_gene: TRBV5-1; j_gene: TRBJ2-3; d_gene: TRBD1
CDR3aa: CASSQPLGSEAFF; CDR3nt: TGTGCCAGCAGCCAGCCACTCGGCTCTGAAGCTTTCTTT; abundance: once; v_gene: TRBV4-2; j_gene: TRBJ1-1; d_gene: NA
CDR3aa: CASSGGQGDTEAFF; CDR3nt: TGTGCCAGCAGCGGCGGACAGGGGGACACTGAAGCTTTCTTT; abundance: many; v_gene: TRBV18; j_gene: TRBJ1-1; d_gene: TRBD1
CDR3aa: CASSTEGNTEAFF; CDR3nt: TGTGCCAGTAGTACCGAAGGGAACACTGAAGCTTTCTTT; abundance: NA; v_gene: TRBV19; j_gene: TRBJ1-1; d_gene: NA
CDR3aa: CSVRSYNEQFF; CDR3nt: TGCAGTGTTCGATCCTACAATGAGCAGTTCTTC; abundance: few; v_gene: TRBV20-1; j_gene: TRBJ2-1; d_gene: NA
CDR3aa: CAWSRQVPGASVLTF; CDR3nt: TGTGCCTGGAGTCGGCAGGTGCCTGGGGCCAGCGTCCTGACTTTC; abundance: NA; v_gene: TRBV30; j_gene: TRBJ2-6; d_gene: NA
CDR3aa: CAILPDPAETQYF; CDR3nt: TGCGCCATCCTCCCGGACCCAGCAGAGACCCAGTACTTC; abundance: NA; v_gene: TRBV10-2; j_gene: TRBJ2-5; d_gene: NA
CDR3aa: CASSQNEGLAGVYEQYF; CDR3nt: TGCGCCAGCAGCCAAAACGAAGGACTAGCGGGAGTCTACGAGCAGTACTTC; abundance: few; v_gene: TRBV4-1; j_gene: TRBJ2-7; d_gene: TRBD2
CDR3aa: CASSSLYTDTQYF; CDR3nt: TGTGCCAGCAGCTCCTTATACACAGATACGCAGTATTTT; abundance: many; v_gene: TRBV3-1; j_gene: TRBJ2-3; d_gene: NA
CDR3aa: CASILAYNEQFF; CDR3nt: NA; abundance: many; v_gene: TRBV28; j_gene: TRBJ2-1; d_gene: NA
CDR3aa: CASSKVRGEQYF; CDR3nt: TGTGCCAGCAGCAAAGTACGGGGCGAGCAGTACTTC; abundance: many; v_gene: TRBV11-2; j_gene: TRBJ2-7; d_gene: NA
CDR3aa: CSANSDPSYNEQFF; CDR3nt: TGCAGTGCTAATTCGGATCCCTCCTACAATGAGCAGTTCTTC; abundance: few; v_gene: TRBV20-1; j_gene: TRBJ2-1; d_gene: NA
CDR3aa: CSAGHPYGHEQYF; CDR3nt: TGCAGTGCTGGCCACCCCTATGGGCACGAGCAGTACTTC; abundance: few; v_gene: TRBV20-1; j_gene: TRBJ2-7; d_gene: NA
CDR3aa: CASRDRGRGETQYF; CDR3nt: TGTGCCAGCCGGGACAGGGGTCGTGGGGAGACCCAGTACTTC; abundance: NA; v_gene: TRBV19; j_gene: TRBJ2-5; d_gene: TRBD1
CDR3aa: CASSVAAGMSYEQYF; CDR3nt: TGTGCCAGCAGCGTAGCTGCAGGGATGTCCTACGAGCAGTACTTC; abundance: NA; v_gene: TRBV11-2; j_gene: TRBJ2-7; d_gene: NA